Following are 12 T cell receptor beta chains from one sample sequenced in a study of blood T cell repertoires in COVID-19. Profiled with immunoSEQ multiplex PCR; TCRdb holds only in-frame clones, not every one. Altogether 250,000 to 350,000 clones are present, around 90% being singletons, with the ten largest covering approximately 8.5%. Sequenced material: peripheral blood. These receptor sequences come from a man between 18 and 29 years old with active or convalescent COVID-19.

This clone was seen at least ten times. This chain joins TRBV4-3 and TRBJ2-7; 8 positions agree with TRBD2. The CDR3 totals 15 residues. Germline lookup yields CDR1 LGHNA and CDR2 YSLEER. J lost 0 bases, V lost 0 bases, and 1 base had no gene match. Here the CDR3 reads CASSQELADSYEQYF. CDR3 nucleotides: TGCGCCAGCAGCCAAGAACTAGCGGACTCCTACGAGCAGTACTTC.

This clone was observed once. This chain links TRBV10-2 with TRBJ1-2, with 9 bases aligning to TRBD1. The CDR3 is made up of 15 amino acids. V shed 2 bases and J 8 bases; nucleotides not matched to a gene: 9. Germline lookup yields CDR1 WSHSY and CDR2 SAAADI. CDR3 loop: CASSEPRTGAEGYTF. The CDR3 DNA follows: TGCGCCAGCAGTGAGCCGCGGACAGGGGCGGAGGGCTACACCTTC.

J is TRBJ1-1 and V is TRBV6-5, with 9 bases fitting TRBD1. V lost 6 bases and J lost 4; bases outside the gene matches: 3. The CDR3 contains 13 residues. Germline loops: CDR1 MNHEY, CDR2 SVGAGI. As DNA, the CDR3 is TGTGCCAGCAGGGGACAGGGTCTCACTGAAGCTTTCTTT. It yields the protein CASRGQGLTEAFF.

The chain recombines TRBV7-6 with TRBJ2-1; the D gene is possibly TRBD2 (5 bases). This CDR3 has 11 amino acids. Trimming left V 8 bases short and J 4 bases short, with 6 bases between. The germline CDR1 and CDR2 sequences are SGHVS and FNYEAQ. Here the CDR3 DNA reads TGTGCCAGCGAGCGGTACAATGAGCAGTTCTTC. Amino acids: CASERYNEQFF.

The V gene is TRBV29-1, the J gene TRBJ2-7; 8 bases match TRBD1. Germline V CDR1 and CDR2: SQVTM, ANQGSEA. J gave up 0 bases and V 5 bases, and 3 bases lay outside the gene matches. The CDR3 length is 13 residues. The CDR3 nucleotides are TGCAGCGTTAACAGGGGGGCCTCCTACGAGCAGTACTTC. Its translation is CSVNRGASYEQYF.

The chain combines TRBV7-9 with TRBJ1-2; D remains ambiguous. This CDR3 comprises 17 residues. Trimming cost V 5 bases and J 0 bases, with 19 bases left between them. Germline CDR1 reads SEHNR; CDR2 reads FQNEAQ (reference sequence). The CDR3 nucleotides read TGTGCCAGCAGCGGCCCCGATATGAAAACAGCTAACTATGGCTACACCTTC. It specifies CASSGPDMKTANYGYTF.

CDR3 sequence: CASRYRGRTGELFF. In nucleotides, the CDR3 is TGTGCCAGTAGGTACAGGGGGCGAACCGGGGAGCTGTTTTTT. This chain uses TRBV19 with TRBJ2-2; 9 bases fit TRBD1. The trim removed 6 bases at V and 5 bases at J, leaving 4 bases unmatched. CDR1 and CDR2 (germline): LNHDA, SQIVND (reference sequence). The CDR3 has 14 amino acids.

The rearrangement joins TRBV6-4 to TRBJ1-5, with D possibly being TRBD1 (5 bases). Germline V gene sequence: CDR1 MRHNA, CDR2 SNTAGT. The CDR3 is 15 amino acids. Trimming took off 7 bases at V and 0 bases at J, with 13 bases between the two ends. CDR3 coding DNA: TGTGCCAGCACCACTCGGACATATAGCAATCAGCCCCAGCATTTT. It encodes CASTTRTYSNQPQHF.

V usage is TRBV2 and J usage is TRBJ2-3; maybe TRBD1 (6 bases). The germline gives CDR1 SNHLY, CDR2 FYNNEI. Between the trimmed V and J ends, which lost 7 bases and 0 bases, there was a span of 11 bases. This CDR3 region has 14 residues. CDR3 sequence: CASIGQSSTDTQYF. The CDR3 region has the DNA TGTGCCAGCATCGGACAGTCCAGCACAGATACGCAGTATTTT. The variable domain in full, with the rest retrieved from reference TRBV2 and TRBJ2-3, is EPEVTQTPSHQVTQMGQEVILRCVPISNHLYFYWYRQILGQKVEFLVSFYNNEISEKSEIFDDQFSVERPDGSNFTLKIRSTKLEDSAMYFCASIGQSSTDTQYFGPGTRLTVL.

This chain joins TRBV12-2 and TRBJ2-2; TRBD2 was called by the table and not checked on the DNA. TRBV12-2 is a pseudogene segment. The CDR3 contains 15 residues. The CDR3 loop is CATRRGDANTGELFF. The CDR3 bases are TGTGCAACCCGGCGGGGGGACGCGAACACCGGGGAGCTGTTTTTT.

J is TRBJ2-3 and V is TRBV4-3, with a tentative D call TRBD2 (5 bases). CDR1 is LGHNA and CDR2 is YSLEER in the germline V gene. The length of the CDR3 is 17 residues. V was cut by 0 bases and J by 2 bases, with 15 bases left in between. The DNA for the CDR3 is TGCGCCAGCAGCCAAGATCTCCCCAGCGGAACCACAGATACGCAGTATTTT. It specifies CASSQDLPSGTTDTQYF.

The rearrangement uses TRBV5-5 and TRBJ2-7; D gene uncertain. Germline loops: CDR1 SGHKS, CDR2 YYEKEE (reference sequence). The ends were cut back, 1 base at V and 1 base at J, with 6 bases in the middle. CDR3 size: 13 residues. In nucleotides, the CDR3 is TGTGCCAGCAGCTTGTCTGAGTCCTACGAGCAGTACTTC. Its translation is CASSLSESYEQYF.